This record concerns one T cell receptor beta chain sequence. Its antigen is still unknown. These data originate in a study of shared clonotypes between healthy human individuals. Study observations and caveats: Memory subsets generally showed lower estimated richness than naive subsets.

Original data processing: Junction-only sequences produced by ImmunoSEQ had no quality scores, so filtering differed. Measured with immunoSEQ multiplex PCR; TCRdb has only the in-frame clones, and not every one. The D gene and trimming were derived from the DNA, and the V and J assignments and clone size from that table. The table shows approximately 1,000,000 clones, with 75% to 85% occurring only once. The sequence was obtained from a man aged 18 to 29 in good health. Some clones in this sample may be carry-over from other donors' samples. The source material was memory CD4+ T cells from PBMCs. Subset here: CD45RA-negative fraction.

The CDR3 coding sequence is TGTGCCAGCATCGGAGCGGGACTACTCCACTCCTACGAGCAGTACTTC. It specifies CASIGAGLLHSYEQYF. The chain carries TRBV2 and TRBJ2-7; 7 positions agree with TRBD2. The CDR3 sequence is 16 residues long. Germline-derived CDR1 and CDR2 are SNHLY and FYNNEI. V dropped 7 bases and J dropped 0; count of bases not matched to a gene: 12.